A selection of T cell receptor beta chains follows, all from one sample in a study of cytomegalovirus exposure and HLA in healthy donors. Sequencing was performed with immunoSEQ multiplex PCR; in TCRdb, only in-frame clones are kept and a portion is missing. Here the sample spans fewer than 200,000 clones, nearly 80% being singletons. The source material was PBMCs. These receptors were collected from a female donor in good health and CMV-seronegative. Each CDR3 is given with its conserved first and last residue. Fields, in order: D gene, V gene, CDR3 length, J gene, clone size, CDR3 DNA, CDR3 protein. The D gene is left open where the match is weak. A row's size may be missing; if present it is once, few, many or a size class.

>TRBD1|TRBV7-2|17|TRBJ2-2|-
TGTGCCAGCAGCTTAGACTCACAGGGGGCTTACACCGGGGAGCTGTTTTTT
CASSLDSQGAYTGELFF
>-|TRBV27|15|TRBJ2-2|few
TGTGCCAGCAGTTTATCCGGGTCGGGCACCGGGGAGCTGTTTTTT
CASSLSGSGTGELFF
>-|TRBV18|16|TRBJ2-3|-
TGTGCCAGCTCACCTACGGGGGGCGGTGGCACAGATACGCAGTATTTT
CASSPTGGGGTDTQYF
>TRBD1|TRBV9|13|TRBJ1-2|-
TGTGCCAGCAGCGCGGGACAGGGGGGAAGCTACACCTTC
CASSAGQGGSYTF
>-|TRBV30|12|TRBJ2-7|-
TGTGCCTGGTCCCGGGACTCCCCGGCGCAGTACTTC
CAWSRDSPAQYF
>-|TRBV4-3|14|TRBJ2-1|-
TGCGCCAGCAGCCAGGTACGGGGGGCTGCTGAGCAGTTCTTC
CASSQVRGAAEQFF
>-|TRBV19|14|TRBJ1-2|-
TGTGCCAGTAGCGACGAAGGGGGAAGCTATGGCTACACCTTC
CASSDEGGSYGYTF
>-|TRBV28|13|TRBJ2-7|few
TGTGCCAGCATTCAGGGGGGTGCCTACGAGCAGTACTTC
CASIQGGAYEQYF
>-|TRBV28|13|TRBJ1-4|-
TGTGCCAGCACCAACCAGGGCAGTGAAAAACTGTTTTTT
CASTNQGSEKLFF
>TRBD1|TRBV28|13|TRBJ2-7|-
TGTGCCAGCAGTTGGGGACAGCCTATCGAGCAGTACTTC
CASSWGQPIEQYF
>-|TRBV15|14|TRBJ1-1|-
TGTGCCACCAGCCAAGGTAGGGGTCCCACTGAAGCTTTCTTT
CATSQGRGPTEAFF
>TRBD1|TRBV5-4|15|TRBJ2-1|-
TGTGCCAGCAGCAGGGACAGGGGAGGAATAAATGAGCAGTTCTTC
CASSRDRGGINEQFF
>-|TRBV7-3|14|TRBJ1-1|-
TGTGCCAGCAAGATGTGGCCTTTGAACACTGAAGCTTTCTTT
CASKMWPLNTEAFF
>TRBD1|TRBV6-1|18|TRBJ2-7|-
TGTGCCAGCAGTGAAGCTATAGATAGGACAGGGCTCCCCTACGAGCAGTACTTC
CASSEAIDRTGLPYEQYF
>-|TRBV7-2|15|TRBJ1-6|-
TGTGCCAGCAGCGCGGGGGCTTTCGGTAATTCACCCCTCCACTTT
CASSAGAFGNSPLHF
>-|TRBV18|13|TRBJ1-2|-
TGTGCCAGCTCACCAAGAACAGAAGATGGCTACACCTTC
CASSPRTEDGYTF
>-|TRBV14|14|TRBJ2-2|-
TGTGCCAGCAGCCAATACTCGAACACCGGGGAGCTGTTTTTT
CASSQYSNTGELFF
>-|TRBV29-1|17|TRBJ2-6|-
TGCAGCGTTGCCAGGGGTCCTTTGAGCTCTGGGGCCAACGTCCTGACTTTC
CSVARGPLSSGANVLTF
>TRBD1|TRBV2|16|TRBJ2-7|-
TGTGCCAGCTCCGAGCCCGGTGGGACAGGATCCTACGAGCAGTACTTC
CASSEPGGTGSYEQYF
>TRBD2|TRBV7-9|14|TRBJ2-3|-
TGTGCCAGCAGCTCGACTAGCGGCACAGATACGCAGTATTTT
CASSSTSGTDTQYF
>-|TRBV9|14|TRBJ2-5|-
TGTGCCAGCAGCGTAGCTGTACTAGGGGAGACCCAGTACTTC
CASSVAVLGETQYF
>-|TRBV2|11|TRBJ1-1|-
TGTGCCAGCAAAGAGGCTGCTGAAGCTTTCTTT
CASKEAAEAFF
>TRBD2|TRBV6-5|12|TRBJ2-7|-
TGTGTCACCTTGGCCCCGGGGGGCGAGCAGTACTTC
CVTLAPGGEQYF
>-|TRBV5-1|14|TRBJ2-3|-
TGCGCCAGCAGCTTGGTAGCTAGCACAGATACGCAGTATTTT
CASSLVASTDTQYF
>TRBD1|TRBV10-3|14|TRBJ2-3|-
TGTGCCATCAGTGAGCCGACAGGGTGGAATACGCAGTATTTT
CAISEPTGWNTQYF
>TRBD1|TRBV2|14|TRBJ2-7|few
TGTGCCAGCAGTCCGGACAGGGGAAACTACGAGCAGTACTTC
CASSPDRGNYEQYF
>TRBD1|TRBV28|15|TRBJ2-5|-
TGTGCCAGCAGACCGGACAGGGGGTGGCGCGAGACCCAGTACTTC
CASRPDRGWRETQYF
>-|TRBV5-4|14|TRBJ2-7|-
TGTGCCAGCAGCTTGCAGACCTCAGGAAGCGAGCAGTACTTC
CASSLQTSGSEQYF
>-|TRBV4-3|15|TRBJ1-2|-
TGCGCCAGCAGCCAGCAAAGGACAGCTAACTATGGCTACACCTTC
CASSQQRTANYGYTF
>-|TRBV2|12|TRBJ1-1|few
TGTGCCAGCAGTGTGGGCTACACTGAAGCTTTCTTT
CASSVGYTEAFF
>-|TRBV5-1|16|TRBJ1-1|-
TGCGCCAGCAGCTTGGGGGGGTCAGGGGTGAGCACTGAAGCTTTCTTT
CASSLGGSGVSTEAFF
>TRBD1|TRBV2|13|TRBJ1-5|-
TGCGCCAGCGGACAGGGGTCGGGTCAGCCCCAGCATTTT
CASGQGSGQPQHF
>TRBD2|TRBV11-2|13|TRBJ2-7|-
TGTGCCAGCCGACTAGCGGCCACCTACGAGCAGTACTTC
CASRLAATYEQYF
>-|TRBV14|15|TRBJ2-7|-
TGTGCCAGCAGCCGCTACAGGGTTAGCTCCTACGAGCAGTACTTC
CASSRYRVSSYEQYF
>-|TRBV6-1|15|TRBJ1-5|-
TGTGCCAGCAGTGAAGTAGGGGTAAAGGATCAGCCCCAGCATTTT
CASSEVGVKDQPQHF
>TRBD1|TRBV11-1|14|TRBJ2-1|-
TGTGCCAGCAGCGTGCCGGGACAGCGGAATGAGCAGTTCTTC
CASSVPGQRNEQFF
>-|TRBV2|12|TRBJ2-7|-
TGTGCCAGCAGCCAAGACAGGTACGAGCAGTACTTC
CASSQDRYEQYF
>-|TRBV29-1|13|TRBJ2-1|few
TGCAGCGTTGACAGGGGGGTCCGCAATGAGCAGTTCTTC
CSVDRGVRNEQFF
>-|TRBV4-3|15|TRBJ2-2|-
TGCGCCAGCAGCCAAGACAGGGCGGTCACCGGGGAGCTGTTTTTT
CASSQDRAVTGELFF
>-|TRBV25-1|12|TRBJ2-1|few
TGTGCCAGCAGTGCGGTGAGGAATGAGCAGTTCTTC
CASSAVRNEQFF
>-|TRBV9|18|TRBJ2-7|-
TGTGCCAGCAGCGTGGCCGGAACGACGAGCCCGGAGGGTGGCGAGCAGTACTTC
CASSVAGTTSPEGGEQYF
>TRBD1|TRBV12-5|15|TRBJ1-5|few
TGTGCTAGTGGTTTGGGACAGGGGGACGATCAGCCCCAGCATTTT
CASGLGQGDDQPQHF
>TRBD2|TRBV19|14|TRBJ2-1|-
TGTGCCAGTAGTGGTAGCGGGGATCACAATGAGCAGTTCTTC
CASSGSGDHNEQFF
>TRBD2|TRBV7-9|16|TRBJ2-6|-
TGTTCCAGCAGCTTAGCGGGAGGGCCTGGGGCCAACGTCCTGACTTTC
CSSSLAGGPGANVLTF
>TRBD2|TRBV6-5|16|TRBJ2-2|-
TGTGCCAGCAGTTACTGGAGCGGGAGGAGCGCCGGGGAGCTGTTTTTT
CASSYWSGRSAGELFF
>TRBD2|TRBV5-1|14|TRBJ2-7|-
TGCGCCAGCAGCTTGAGGGAGGGAACCTACGAGCAGTACTTC
CASSLREGTYEQYF
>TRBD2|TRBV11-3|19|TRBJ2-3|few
TGTGCCAGCAGCTCGCCTATTACTAGCGGGGTACTTTACACAGATACGCAGTATTTT
CASSSPITSGVLYTDTQYF
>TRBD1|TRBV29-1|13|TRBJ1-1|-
TGCAGCGTCGGCACAGGGGTGGGCACTGAAGCTTTCTTT
CSVGTGVGTEAFF
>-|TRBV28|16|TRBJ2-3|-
TGTGCCAGCAGTTTATGGGGGGCTGTCGGCACAGATACGCAGTATTTT
CASSLWGAVGTDTQYF
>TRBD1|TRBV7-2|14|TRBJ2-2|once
TGTGCCAGCAGCACCCGGACAGGCACCGGGGAGCTGTTTTTT
CASSTRTGTGELFF
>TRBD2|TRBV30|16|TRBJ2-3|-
TGTGCCTGGAGTCCCGGGAGCGGGAGGTCCACAGATACGCAGTATTTT
CAWSPGSGRSTDTQYF
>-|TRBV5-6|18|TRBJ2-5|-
TGTGCCAGCAGCTTGCAGCTGACTCGGCAGTCGACTCAAGAGACCCAGTACTTC
CASSLQLTRQSTQETQYF
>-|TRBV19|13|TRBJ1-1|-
TGTGCCAGTAGTATCCGGCCCCAGGCGCAAGCTTTCTTT
CASSIRPQAQAFF
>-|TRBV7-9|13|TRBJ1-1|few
TGTGCCAGCAGCCCCCTAAGCACCAGGCAAGCTTTCTTT
CASSPLSTRQAFF
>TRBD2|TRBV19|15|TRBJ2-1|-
TGTGCCAGTAGTTACACTAGCGGGCAATACAATGAGCAGTTCTTC
CASSYTSGQYNEQFF
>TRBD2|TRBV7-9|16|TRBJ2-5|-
TGTGCCAGCAGCCCTACCACAGCGGGAGAGGGAGAGACCCAGTACTTC
CASSPTTAGEGETQYF
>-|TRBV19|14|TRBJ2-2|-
TGTGCCAGTAGTATAGATCTTGACAGCGGGGAGCTGTTTTTT
CASSIDLDSGELFF
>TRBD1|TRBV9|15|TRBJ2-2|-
TGTGCCAGCAGCAAAGGAGACAGGGATGCCGGGGAGCTGTTTTTT
CASSKGDRDAGELFF
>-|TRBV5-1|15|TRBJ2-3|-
TGCGCCAGCAGCTTGGAGAGGCCCGGCACAGATACGCAGTATTTT
CASSLERPGTDTQYF